This T cell receptor beta chain was observed in a study of PD-1 and CTLA-4 blockade in melanoma. There are 17 residues in the CDR3. Germline assignment: CDR1 MNHEY and CDR2 SMNVEV (reference sequence). V dropped 4 bases and J dropped 0; count of bases not matched to a gene: 8. Produced via immunoSEQ multiplex PCR; TCRdb's table is partial and in-frame only. The sample lists more than 25,000 clones, roughly 91% seen once, with around 8.5% in the top ten. This receptor was identified in a human donor with melanoma. V usage is TRBV27 and J usage is TRBJ2-3, with 9 bases fitting TRBD2. The sequences come from CD8+ T cells from peripheral blood, collected before anti-PD-1 treatment. CDR3 residues: CASSSAGGVPSTDTQYF. CDR3 coding DNA: TGTGCCAGCAGTTCAGCGGGAGGCGTCCCTAGCACAGATACGCAGTATTTT.